The 32 T cell receptor beta chains in this list originate from one sample, sequenced in a study of monozygotic twins with inflammatory bowel disease. TCRdb reanalyzed the 5' RACE reads, giving one entry per CDR3 protein sequence and no DNA. In all, the sample yields 210,000 or so distinct CDR3 sequences. The sequencing input was blood. Receptors originate from a human donor with ulcerative colitis or Crohn's disease, or a healthy co-twin of an affected twin (not recorded which).

The chain employs TRBV25-1 and TRBJ2-4; TCRdb outputs TRBD1, but without DNA this stays unchecked. The CDR3 contains 15 residues. In germline, CDR1 is MGHDK, CDR2 SYGVNS. This chain's CDR3 is CASSDAGAGKNIQYF.

The V call is TRBV12-3 or TRBV12-4, the J call TRBJ1-5. CDR3 length equals 13 residues. This CDR3 is CASTKEGIQPQHF.

This chain links TRBV20-1 with TRBJ1-5; the D call of TRBD1 rests on TCRdb alone, since no DNA is present to check it. Germline lookup yields CDR1 DFQATT and CDR2 SNEGSKA (reference sequence). There are 16 residues in the CDR3. CDR3 sequence reads: CSATETGRGGNQPQHF.

The chain links TRBV20-1 to TRBJ2-1; TCRdb names TRBD2, which stays unverified in the absence of DNA. The CDR3 is 14 residues long. Germline-derived CDR1 and CDR2 are DFQATT and SNEGSKA (reference sequence). The CDR3 protein is CSAPTSGRVNEQFF.

The rearrangement links TRBV5-1 to TRBJ2-3; with no DNA, the TCRdb D assignment of TRBD1 cannot be verified. The CDR3 extends over 14 amino acids. Germline lookup yields CDR1 SGHRS and CDR2 YFSETQ. The CDR3 here is CASSLKAGEDTQYF.

V usage is TRBV19 and J usage is TRBJ2-1; TCRdb names TRBD2, which stays unverified in the absence of DNA. The V gene's germline CDR1 is LNHDA and CDR2 SQIVND (reference sequence). CDR3 size: 15 residues. The CDR3 loop is CASSIYGGIYNEQFF.

This chain connects TRBV27 to TRBJ2-3; lacking DNA, the TRBD1 call made by TCRdb goes unchecked. This CDR3 contains 16 residues. CDR1 and CDR2 (germline): MNHEY, SMNVEV (reference sequence). Here the CDR3 reads CASRSFGGEVADTQYF.

J is TRBJ2-2 and V is TRBV14. Germline loops: CDR1 SGHDN, CDR2 FVKESK. The CDR3 has 15 amino acids. The CDR3 here is CASSQVPGPPGELFF.

The chain couples TRBV6-1 to TRBJ2-3; lacking DNA, the TRBD1 call made by TCRdb goes unchecked. The CDR3 totals 17 residues. Germline V gene sequence: CDR1 MNHNS, CDR2 SASEGT. The CDR3 loop reads CASSEAGTGGPRGAQYF.

V is TRBV6-2 or TRBV6-3 and J is TRBJ1-1; TCRdb's D gene call, TRBD1, goes unchecked for lack of DNA. The germline V gene encodes CDR1 MNHEY and CDR2 SVGEGT. The CDR3 is made up of 13 amino acids. The CDR3 protein is CASSLPEGVEAFF.

This chain joins TRBV7-9 and TRBJ2-2; lacking DNA, the TRBD1 call made by TCRdb goes unchecked. Germline V gene data show CDR1 as SEHNR and CDR2 as FQNEAQ (reference sequence). This CDR3 has 13 amino acids. CDR3 in amino acids: CASSPGRTGELFF. Based on the CDR3 plus reference TRBV7-9 and TRBJ2-2, the full variable domain is DTGVSQNPRHKITKRGQNVTFRCDPISEHNRLYWYRQTLGQGPEFLTYFQNEAQLEKSRLLSDRFSAERPKGSFSTLEIQRTEQGDSAMYLCASSPGRTGELFFGEGSRLTVL.

The chain has TRBV6-5 and TRBJ1-1; TCRdb gives TRBD1 as the D gene, but with no DNA this cannot be confirmed. Germline CDR1 and CDR2: MNHEY and SVGAGI. This CDR3 is built from 17 residues. CDR3 in amino acids: CASSYSTGTGRSPEAFF.

The chain carries TRBV6-2 or TRBV6-3 and TRBJ1-2; as DNA is missing, the TRBD1 call by TCRdb cannot be tested. Germline V gives CDR1 MNHEY, CDR2 SVGEGT. This CDR3 region has 14 residues. The chain's CDR3 is CASSLGQPVYGYTF.

The rearrangement uses TRBV28 and TRBJ2-7; no DNA is available, so the TRBD1 call from TCRdb remains unchecked. The germline CDR1 and CDR2 sequences are MDHEN and SYDVKM. The CDR3 has 16 residues. The CDR3 reads CASSLLGGQGNYEQYF.

The genes are TRBV5-1 and TRBJ2-7; with no DNA, the TCRdb D assignment of TRBD2 cannot be verified. Looked up from germline, CDR1 is SGHRS and CDR2 is YFSETQ. The CDR3 runs to 19 residues. CDR3 protein: CASSLAGTSGSLRGREQYF.

This chain uses TRBV28 with TRBJ2-1; the D gene TCRdb calls, TRBD2, cannot be checked with no DNA. Per the germline V gene, CDR1 is MDHEN and CDR2 is SYDVKM. The CDR3 is 18 amino acids. This chain's CDR3 is CASSLRGSGRSSYNEQFF.

This chain uses TRBV6-1 with TRBJ2-7. Germline loops: CDR1 MNHNS, CDR2 SASEGT. The CDR3 covers 13 residues. The CDR3 is CASSEALFIEQYF.

The rearrangement links TRBV19 to TRBJ2-5. The germline CDR1 and CDR2 sequences are LNHDA and SQIVND (reference sequence). This CDR3 has 13 amino acids. Here the CDR3 reads CASSMAVSETQYF.

The CDR3 protein is CSARDQGADTQYF. The chain has TRBV20-1 and TRBJ2-3; absent DNA, TCRdb's TRBD1 call cannot be checked. The CDR3 is 13 residues long. The germline gives CDR1 DFQATT, CDR2 SNEGSKA (reference sequence).

The genes are TRBV11-2 and TRBJ1-1; TCRdb's D gene call, TRBD1, goes unchecked for lack of DNA. This CDR3 contains 17 residues. The germline V gene has CDR1 SGHAT and CDR2 FQNNGV. CDR3 sequence reads: CASIAGEGVWIRTEAFF.

The chain combines TRBV11-2 with TRBJ2-2. CDR3 length: 13 residues. The germline V gene has CDR1 SGHAT and CDR2 FQNNGV. This CDR3 reads CASSLVNSGELFF.

The rearrangement joins TRBV3-1 to TRBJ1-5. This CDR3 is built from 13 residues. Looked up from germline, CDR1 is LGHDT and CDR2 is YNNKEL (reference sequence). The CDR3 region is CASSQIFGQPQHF.

The chain is built from TRBV7-2 and TRBJ2-5; TCRdb reports TRBD2, a call that lacks DNA to check it against. Germline V gives CDR1 SGHTA, CDR2 FQGNSA. The CDR3 contains 14 residues. The CDR3 loop is CASSSGADGWTQYF.

The chain joins TRBV29-1 to TRBJ2-1; the D call of TRBD1 rests on TCRdb alone, since no DNA is present to check it. The CDR3 is 16 residues long. Germline loops: CDR1 SQVTM, CDR2 ANQGSEA. CDR3: CSVELYRSSSYNEQFF.

The chain links TRBV29-1 to TRBJ2-2; TCRdb calls TRBD1, which cannot be checked without DNA. Germline-derived CDR1 and CDR2 are SQVTM and ANQGSEA. This CDR3 spans 15 amino acids. The CDR3 is CSVVRGAAGTGELFF.

The chain combines TRBV5-1 with TRBJ2-3; the D call of TRBD1 rests on TCRdb alone, since no DNA is present to check it. The CDR3 consists of 14 residues. CDR1 and CDR2 (germline): SGHRS, YFSETQ. CDR3 sequence reads: CASSRSVGLDTQYF.

The rearrangement joins TRBV12-3 or TRBV12-4 to TRBJ1-1. The length of the CDR3 is 13 residues. CDR3: CASSLAWGTEAFF.

The chain couples TRBV3-1 to TRBJ2-7; there is no DNA to check the TCRdb D call of TRBD2. This CDR3 is 13 amino acids long. Germline lookup yields CDR1 LGHDT and CDR2 YNNKEL (reference sequence). The CDR3: CASSQTFAGEQYF.

The rearrangement links TRBV12-3 or TRBV12-4 to TRBJ2-3. CDR3 length: 14 residues. CDR3 region: CASKWADSTDTQYF.

The rearrangement uses TRBV6-1 and TRBJ2-5. Germline V gives CDR1 MNHNS, CDR2 SASEGT. This CDR3 region has 13 residues. The chain's CDR3 is CASSVGPQETQYF.

This chain connects TRBV11-2 to TRBJ1-4; TCRdb's D gene call, TRBD1, goes unchecked for lack of DNA. Per germline, CDR1 SGHAT and CDR2 FQNNGV. The CDR3 loop spans 15 amino acids. CDR3 sequence: CASSPPGGFNEKLFF.

The rearrangement uses TRBV7-9 and TRBJ2-7. Germline CDR1 is SEHNR and CDR2 is FQNEAQ (reference sequence). CDR3 length: 11 residues. CDR3: CASSAYYEQYF.